This entry lists 20 T cell receptor beta chains sequenced from one sample in a study of cytomegalovirus exposure and HLA in healthy donors. Primers for the PCR totalled 60 Vbeta and 13 Jbeta. Profiled with immunoSEQ multiplex PCR; TCRdb holds only in-frame clones, not every one. The table shows over 75,000 clones, with roughly 81% occurring only once. Sequences were obtained from PBMCs. These receptors came from a woman aged 18 to 35 in good health and CMV-seropositive.

The genes are TRBV12-2 and TRBJ1-2; the table's TRBD1 call for D was not verified on the DNA. TRBV12-2 is recorded as a pseudogene. The CDR3 runs to 18 residues. The DNA for the CDR3 is TGTGCAAGTCGCCCAAAAACAAGGGACAGGGCCCCTAACTATGGCTACACCTTC. Translating it yields CASRPKTRDRAPNYGYTF.

The rearrangement links TRBV7-9 to TRBJ2-1, with 7 positions matching TRBD2. The ends lost 3 bases at V and 3 bases at J; junction bases unmatched: 8. This CDR3 has 16 residues. Germline loops: CDR1 SEHNR, CDR2 FQNEAQ (reference sequence). The CDR3 spells CASSLPSGVGYNEQFF. The CDR3 nucleotides read TGTGCCAGCAGCTTGCCTAGCGGCGTCGGCTACAATGAGCAGTTCTTC.

This rearrangement joins TRBV2 to TRBJ2-3, with 11 bases fitting TRBD1. Germline CDR1 and CDR2: SNHLY and FYNNEI. Losses at the gene ends were 6 bases for V and 3 bases for J; bases not matched to a gene: 5. This CDR3 spans 15 amino acids. The CDR3 nucleotides read TGTGCCAGCAGAGGACAGGGGGCATGGACAGATACGCAGTATTTT. Translation: CASRGQGAWTDTQYF.

The chain carries TRBV6-1 and TRBJ1-6; 8 bases align to TRBD1. There are 16 residues in the CDR3. The germline V gene has CDR1 MNHNS and CDR2 SASEGT. V shed 3 bases and J 6 bases; nucleotides not matched to a gene: 7. The DNA for the CDR3 is TGTGCCAGCAGTGAGTTTACAGGGGGATTTAATTCACCCCTCCACTTT. Translating gives CASSEFTGGFNSPLHF.

The CDR3 DNA sequence: TGTGCCAGCAGTTTCTCTACAGGGGCAACTAATGAAAAACTGTTTTTT. This codes for CASSFSTGATNEKLFF. This chain uses TRBV6-5 with TRBJ1-4, with 7 nucleotides matching TRBD1. The CDR3 is 16 residues long. V gave up 4 bases and J gave up 0 bases; unmatched junction bases: 5. Germline V gene sequence: CDR1 MNHEY, CDR2 SVGAGI.

In DNA form, the CDR3 reads TGCGCCAGCAGCTTAGGACAGGGGGCCAACTATGGCTACACCTTC. The encoded protein is CASSLGQGANYGYTF. This chain joins TRBV5-1 and TRBJ1-2; 11 bases align to TRBD1. The trim removed 2 bases at V and 2 bases at J, leaving 2 bases unmatched. Germline V lookup: CDR1 SGHRS, CDR2 YFSETQ. This CDR3 region has 15 residues.

The CDR3 loop is CASSLSGRGSNQPQHF. CDR3 in DNA: TGTGCCAGCAGTTTATCAGGGCGGGGGAGCAATCAGCCCCAGCATTTT. The chain has TRBV28 and TRBJ1-5, with TRBD1 as a possible D gene (5 bases). Trimming removed 1 base from V and 1 base from J, with 11 bases in between. Germline lookup yields CDR1 MDHEN and CDR2 SYDVKM. This CDR3 region has 16 residues.

Only one count was recorded for this clone. The J gene is TRBJ1-1, the V gene TRBV18; a weak D match, TRBD1 (6 bases). This CDR3 contains 15 residues. CDR1 is KGHSH, CDR2 LQKENI, per germline. Trimming stripped 4 bases from V and 0 bases from J, with 12 bases between. The CDR3 loop reads CASSRPTGMNTEAFF. The DNA for the CDR3 is TGTGCCAGCTCACGACCGACAGGAATGAACACTGAAGCTTTCTTT.

This rearrangement joins TRBV7-8 to TRBJ2-7, with D perhaps TRBD1 (6 bases). The CDR3 spans 13 residues. The ends were cut back, 3 bases at V and 4 bases at J, with 10 bases in the middle. Per germline, CDR1 SGHVS and CDR2 FQNEAQ. The CDR3 region has the DNA TGTGCCAGCAGCTTGACACAGGGTTACGAGCAGTACTTC. It is translated as CASSLTQGYEQYF. Complete variable domain (other parts from reference TRBV7-8 and TRBJ2-7): GAGVSQSPRYKVAKRGQDVALRCDPISGHVSLFWYQQALGQGPEFLTYFQNEAQLDKSGLPSDRFFAERPEGSVSTLKIQRTQQEDSAVYLCASSLTQGYEQYFGPGTRLTVT.

This chain connects TRBV5-4 to TRBJ2-2; unclear D gene. Trimming left V 2 bases short and J 0 bases short, with 8 bases between. Germline CDR1 reads SGHNT; CDR2 reads YYREEE (reference sequence). CDR3 size: 15 residues. CDR3 amino acids: CASSLWRSNTGELFF. The CDR3 nucleotides read TGTGCCAGCAGCTTATGGCGGTCGAACACCGGGGAGCTGTTTTTT.

The chain joins TRBV18 to TRBJ2-5, with a possible D match to TRBD1 (5 bases). Between the trimmed V and J ends, which lost 0 bases and 0 bases, there was a span of 8 bases. This CDR3 region has 15 residues. Germline CDR1 reads KGHSH; CDR2 reads LQKENI. The CDR3 is CASSPPAGYQETQYF. In DNA form, the CDR3 reads TGTGCCAGCTCACCACCGGCAGGGTACCAAGAGACCCAGTACTTC. Variable domain in full (rest from reference TRBV18 and TRBJ2-5): NAGVMQNPRHLVRRRGQEARLRCSPMKGHSHVYWYRQLPEEGLKFMVYLQKENIIDESGMPKERFSAEFPKEGPSILRIQQVVRGDSAAYFCASSPPAGYQETQYFGPGTRLLVL.

This clone was counted between two and nine times. This sequence joins TRBV19 and TRBJ2-1, with D perhaps TRBD1 (6 bases). This CDR3 spans 15 amino acids. CDR1 LNHDA and CDR2 SQIVND come from the germline V gene (reference sequence). The V gene lost 8 bases and the J gene lost 5 bases, with 19 bases spanning the gap. CDR3 protein: CASVRQVSPNNEQFF. CDR3 bases: TGTGCCAGTGTGAGACAGGTCAGCCCCAACAATGAGCAGTTCTTC.

The V call is TRBV11-3, the J call TRBJ2-1; 8 bases agree with TRBD2. The CDR3 sequence is 18 residues long. Germline CDR1 reads SGHNT; CDR2 reads YENEEA. J was trimmed by 2 bases and V by 0 bases; bases with no gene match: 9. The CDR3 sequence is CASSLDQGGSGTYNEQFF. The CDR3 nucleotides read TGTGCCAGCAGCTTAGACCAGGGTGGTAGCGGGACCTACAATGAGCAGTTCTTC.

The gene calls are TRBV2 and TRBJ2-5; perhaps TRBD2 as D (6 bases). CDR1 is SNHLY, CDR2 FYNNEI, per germline. The V end was cut by 7 bases, the J end by 5 bases, with 14 bases between. The CDR3 loop spans 13 amino acids. The CDR3 nucleotides are TGTGCCAGCATACTAGCTATGCGGGAGACCCAGTACTTC. This encodes CASILAMRETQYF.

This clone was found once. The chain employs TRBV6-6 and TRBJ2-5, with 10 bases fitting TRBD1. The CDR3 runs 15 residues. Germline V gene lookup returns CDR1 MNHNY and CDR2 SVGAGI (reference sequence). V dropped 0 bases and J dropped 5; count of bases not matched to a gene: 3. The CDR3 coding sequence is TGTGCCAGCAGTTACTCGACAGGGGGCTGGGAGACCCAGTACTTC. Its translation: CASSYSTGGWETQYF.

In DNA, the CDR3 is TGTGCCAGCTCAACTCCGGGAGATGGTGAAAAACTGTTTTTT. Its translation: CASSTPGDGEKLFF. The chain recombines TRBV18 with TRBJ1-4; no reliable D call. The CDR3 spans 14 residues. V lost 5 bases, J lost 7 bases, and 14 bases lay in between. Germline V lookup: CDR1 KGHSH, CDR2 LQKENI.

This clone was counted a few times. The chain combines TRBV5-1 with TRBJ1-5; D might be TRBD1 (5 bases). The germline gives CDR1 SGHRS, CDR2 YFSETQ. There are 15 residues in the CDR3. Trimming left V 4 bases short and J 4 bases short, with 15 bases between. The CDR3 bases are TGCGCCAGCAGCCGGGGGGACTCGAGAAATCAGCCCCAGCATTTT. Amino acids: CASSRGDSRNQPQHF.

This clone has only a few counts. The rearrangement joins TRBV6-1 to TRBJ2-5; D is ambiguous. Trimming left V 3 bases short and J 1 base short, with 6 bases between. Germline values: CDR1 MNHNS, CDR2 SASEGT. This CDR3 has 13 residues. The CDR3 here is CASSDSFQETQYF. Here the CDR3 DNA reads TGTGCCAGCAGTGACAGTTTCCAAGAGACCCAGTACTTC.

The chain couples TRBV5-4 to TRBJ2-5; D is unresolved. Germline lookup yields CDR1 SGHNT and CDR2 YYREEE (reference sequence). This CDR3 spans 15 amino acids. Trimming pared 4 bases from V and 1 base from J, leaving 14 bases between. The CDR3: CASSDRAEFQETQYF. The CDR3 coding sequence is TGTGCCAGCAGCGACCGTGCGGAGTTCCAAGAGACCCAGTACTTC. The whole variable domain, filled in from reference TRBV5-4 and TRBJ2-5, reads ETGVTQSPTHLIKTRGQQVTLRCSSQSGHNTVSWYQQALGQGPQFIFQYYREEENGRGNFPPRFSGLQFPNYSSELNVNALELDDSALYLCASSDRAEFQETQYFGPGTRLLVL.

V and J are TRBV25-1 and TRBJ1-2, with D perhaps TRBD1 (6 bases). Trimming shortened V by 4 bases and J by 4 bases, and 16 bases separated the two germline ends. CDR3 size: 15 residues. CDR1 is MGHDK and CDR2 is SYGVNS in the germline V gene. The CDR3 loop reads CASSAHYRELYGYTF. The CDR3 nucleotides read TGTGCCAGCAGTGCCCATTACAGGGAACTCTATGGCTACACCTTC.